This T cell receptor beta chain was captured by sequencing in a study of T cell changes during pregnancy in multiple sclerosis. Trimming removed 0 bases from V and 7 bases from J, with 13 bases in between. In germline, CDR1 is LNHDA, CDR2 SQIVND (reference sequence). This CDR3 has 15 residues. Using immunoSEQ multiplex PCR, the repertoire was profiled, and TCRdb retains in-frame clones only, with some absent. The sample yields approximately 82,000 clones, about 90% seen once. This clone was seen once. The source is a female donor with multiple sclerosis, enrolled in a pregnancy study. The material was CD4+ T cells from peripheral blood mononuclear cells, obtained in the second trimester of pregnancy. The chain combines TRBV19 with TRBJ2-1; weak D call: TRBD2 (5 bases). The CDR3 DNA is TGTGCCAGTAGTATAGAAGGACTGGATATGAATGAGCAGTTCTTC. Protein: CASSIEGLDMNEQFF.